One sample yielded the 23 T cell receptor beta chains listed below, sequenced in a study of cytomegalovirus exposure and HLA in healthy donors. PCR involved 60 Vbeta and 13 Jbeta primers. TCRdb's table, derived via immunoSEQ multiplex PCR, lists solely in-frame clones and lacks some. The sample has over 90,000 clones, and its top ten clones hold 3% to 3.5%. Sequenced: PBMCs. These receptors were collected from a middle-aged man in good health and CMV-seronegative.

The V call is TRBV30, the J call TRBJ2-7; 10 bases match TRBD2. The germline gives CDR1 GTSNPN, CDR2 SVGIG (reference sequence). The CDR3 extends over 15 amino acids. With V trimmed by 3 bases and J by 4 bases, 9 bases remained unmatched. Written as DNA, the CDR3 is TGTGCCTGGAGCAAGGGAACTAGCGGGGCTTACGAGCAGTACTTC. Its protein is CAWSKGTSGAYEQYF.

V and J are TRBV5-4 and TRBJ2-5; 10 bases map to TRBD1. Looked up from germline, CDR1 is SGHNT and CDR2 is YYREEE (reference sequence). The CDR3 length is 16 residues. The junction had 11 bases not matched to a gene; V was cut back by 5 bases and J by 4 bases. The DNA for the CDR3 is TGTGCCAGCAGTTATCCGGGACAGGGGATAGGAGAGACCCAGTACTTC. This translates into CASSYPGQGIGETQYF.

The gene calls are TRBV6-6 and TRBJ1-2, with 7 nucleotides matching TRBD1. The CDR3 loop spans 14 amino acids. CDR1 and CDR2 (germline): MNHNY, SVGAGI (reference sequence). The junction had 14 bases not matched to a gene; V was cut back by 9 bases and J by 7 bases. CDR3 nucleotides: TGTGCCAGTATACTCGGACAGGCTGGAGGTGGCTACACCTTC. Residues: CASILGQAGGGYTF.

The chain recombines TRBV5-1 with TRBJ1-2, with 7 bases identical to TRBD1. This CDR3 region has 15 residues. Germline loops: CDR1 SGHRS, CDR2 YFSETQ. V was pared by 2 bases and J by 8 bases, with 12 bases of the junction left unmatched. DNA of the CDR3: TGCGCCAGCAGCTTAGCCGGACAGGCCGGTGGAGGCTACACCTTC. This encodes CASSLAGQAGGGYTF.

V gene TRBV14 combines with J gene TRBJ1-2; possible D gene TRBD1, 5 bases. The CDR3 contains 16 residues. Germline CDR1 is SGHDN and CDR2 is FVKESK. Trimming took 2 bases from V and 4 from J, leaving 17 bases between them. The CDR3 sequence is CASSQRAMDTGYGYTF. The DNA for the CDR3 is TGTGCCAGCAGCCAAAGGGCCATGGACACGGGCTATGGCTACACCTTC. Variable domain in full (rest from reference TRBV14 and TRBJ1-2): EAGVTQFPSHSVIEKGQTVTLRCDPISGHDNLYWYRRVMGKEIKFLLHFVKESKQDESGMPNNRFLAERTGGTYSTLKVQPAELEDSGVYFCASSQRAMDTGYGYTFGSGTRLTVV.

The chain carries TRBV28 and TRBJ1-5; 7 bases align to TRBD1. CDR1 MDHEN and CDR2 SYDVKM come from the germline V gene. The CDR3 runs 16 residues. Trimming took 5 bases from V and 3 from J; bases not matched to a gene: 10. CDR3: CASSRPGQSTNQPQHF. CDR3 in DNA: TGTGCCAGCAGTCGACCGGGACAGAGCACCAATCAGCCCCAGCATTTT.

This chain uses TRBV19 with TRBJ1-2; TRBD1 matches at 9 bases. CDR1 and CDR2 from the germline V gene are LNHDA and SQIVND (reference sequence). This CDR3 is built from 15 residues. The J segment lost 6 bases and the V segment lost 5 bases, leaving 10 bases of the junction unmatched. CDR3 in amino acids: CASSVTMDRGNGYTF. For the CDR3, the DNA is TGTGCCAGTAGTGTCACCATGGACAGGGGAAATGGCTACACCTTC.

The rearrangement joins TRBV29-1 to TRBJ2-3, with a weak D call TRBD2 (5 bases). Looked up from germline, CDR1 is SQVTM and CDR2 is ANQGSEA. The CDR3 contains 13 residues. V lost 7 bases and J 4 bases, leaving 15 bases between the germline ends. The CDR3 protein is CSGSGLASDTQYF. In DNA, the CDR3 is TGCAGCGGGAGTGGGCTAGCATCAGATACGCAGTATTTT.

The CDR3 DNA reads as TGCGCCAGCAGCTTGGGGGGGCCCTACAATGAGCAGTTCTTC. It specifies CASSLGGPYNEQFF. The chain couples TRBV5-1 to TRBJ2-1, with TRBD1 as a possible D gene (6 bases). Germline V gene lookup returns CDR1 SGHRS and CDR2 YFSETQ. The CDR3 has 14 amino acids. The V and J ends lost 0 bases and 2 bases respectively, with 6 bases between them.

The chain couples TRBV27 to TRBJ1-1, with TRBD1 matching 11 bases. The J segment lost 4 bases and the V segment lost 7 bases, leaving 5 bases of the junction unmatched. Germline CDR1 and CDR2: MNHEY and SMNVEV (reference sequence). CDR3 size: 14 residues. The CDR3 reads CASKGQGAGTEAFF. In DNA, the CDR3 is TGTGCCAGCAAAGGACAGGGGGCGGGCACTGAAGCTTTCTTT.

The rearrangement uses TRBV5-1 and TRBJ1-5; 7 bases line up with TRBD1. This CDR3 has 13 residues. V trimming: 4 bases; J trimming: 4 bases; junction bases outside the gene matches: 2. The germline CDR1 and CDR2 sequences are SGHRS and YFSETQ. The CDR3 nucleotides read TGCGCCAGCAGCATGGGACAGAATCAGCCCCAGCATTTT. Its translation: CASSMGQNQPQHF. The full variable domain, its missing parts supplied by reference TRBV5-1 and TRBJ1-5, is KAGVTQTPRYLIKTRGQQVTLSCSPISGHRSVSWYQQTPGQGLQFLFEYFSETQRNKGNFPGRFSGRQFSNSRSEMNVSTLELGDSALYLCASSMGQNQPQHFGDGTRLSIL.

The chain is built from TRBV10-3 and TRBJ2-3, with TRBD1 identical over 8 bases. CDR3 length: 15 amino acids. Germline V CDR1 and CDR2: ENHRY, SYGVKD. J was trimmed by 4 bases and V by 6 bases; bases with no gene match: 9. CDR3 sequence: CAIRETGVVADTQYF. In DNA, the CDR3 is TGTGCCATCAGGGAGACAGGGGTGGTTGCAGATACGCAGTATTTT.

CDR3 sequence: CASTQRGTSSEKLFF. The CDR3 coding sequence is TGTGCCAGTACCCAAAGAGGGACAAGCAGTGAAAAACTGTTTTTT. This chain connects TRBV19 to TRBJ1-4; possible D gene TRBD1, 6 bases. The CDR3 loop spans 15 amino acids. V was pared by 7 bases and J by 7 bases, with 19 bases between. Germline loops: CDR1 LNHDA, CDR2 SQIVND (reference sequence).

The chain carries TRBV7-2 and TRBJ2-7; D is possibly TRBD1 (6 bases). This CDR3 spans 15 amino acids. CDR1 is SGHTA and CDR2 is FQGNSA in the germline V gene. The V end lost 5 bases, the J end lost 3 bases, and 17 bases lay between the germline ends. In DNA, the CDR3 is TGTGCCAGCAGCCGCCTTGGGGACACCTACTACGAGCAGTACTTC. Translating gives CASSRLGDTYYEQYF.

Details on this clone: One end of the junction fails to match germline, which may point to a read error. The chain employs TRBV6-1 and TRBJ1-2; D is ambiguous. The CDR3 length is 12 residues. Germline lookup yields CDR1 MNHNS and CDR2 SASEGT. CDR3: CASSEDPGPRSF. CDR3 in DNA: TGTGCCAGCAGTGAAGATCCAGGCCCCAGATCCTTC.

V usage is TRBV28 and J usage is TRBJ1-2, with 7 bases aligning to TRBD1. This CDR3 spans 14 amino acids. V shed 5 bases, J shed 8 bases, and the junction held 11 bases outside the gene matches. The germline V gene has CDR1 MDHEN and CDR2 SYDVKM. The DNA of the CDR3 is TGTGCCAGCAGTCGGGACAGACCAGCACAAGGCTACACCTTC. The encoded protein is CASSRDRPAQGYTF.

About this clone itself: In the same sample, other DNA sequences code for this CDR3. The rearrangement links TRBV7-2 to TRBJ2-5; D is possibly TRBD1 (5 bases). The CDR3 is made up of 13 amino acids. Trimming removed 5 bases at V and 2 bases at J, with 9 bases between. CDR1 and CDR2 from the germline V gene are SGHTA and FQGNSA. CDR3 loop: CASSPDRQETQYF. CDR3 coding DNA: TGTGCCAGCAGCCCCGACAGACAAGAGACCCAGTACTTC.

The V gene is TRBV27, the J gene TRBJ2-1, with TRBD1 identical over 9 bases. V shed 4 bases and J 4 bases; nucleotides not matched to a gene: 5. The CDR3 extends over 15 amino acids. Germline loops: CDR1 MNHEY, CDR2 SMNVEV (reference sequence). CDR3 DNA: TGTGCCAGCAGTTCTACAGGGGGCTCTTACAATGAGCAGTTCTTC. It is translated as CASSSTGGSYNEQFF.

The V gene is TRBV5-4, the J gene TRBJ2-3, with TRBD2 matching 12 bases. The trim removed 6 bases at V and 0 bases at J, leaving 2 bases unmatched. The CDR3 loop spans 15 amino acids. The germline V gene encodes CDR1 SGHNT and CDR2 YYREEE (reference sequence). The DNA for the CDR3 is TGTGCCAGCAAAGGACTAGCGGGAAGCACAGATACGCAGTATTTT. Protein sequence: CASKGLAGSTDTQYF.

The chain links TRBV30 to TRBJ1-1, with 7 bases lining up with TRBD1. The J segment lost 6 bases and the V segment lost 8 bases, leaving 9 bases of the junction unmatched. The CDR3 has 12 amino acids. Germline loops: CDR1 GTSNPN, CDR2 SVGIG (reference sequence). CDR3 nucleotide sequence: TGTGCCAGTGGACAGGAGGTTGCTGAAGCTTTCTTT. Translating it yields CASGQEVAEAFF. The whole variable domain, filled in from reference TRBV30 and TRBJ1-1, reads SQTIHQWPATLVQPVGSPLSLECTVEGTSNPNLYWYRQAAGRGLQLLFYSVGIGQISSEVPQNLSASRPQDRQFILSSKKLLLSDSGFYLCASGQEVAEAFFGQGTRLTVV.

This rearrangement joins TRBV11-3 to TRBJ2-5, with a weak D call TRBD1 (6 bases). Per germline, CDR1 SGHNT and CDR2 YENEEA. Trimming pared 4 bases from V and 0 bases from J, leaving 9 bases between. This CDR3 is 14 amino acids long. The CDR3 coding sequence is TGTGCCAGCAGCTCCGGACAGAACCAAGAGACCCAGTACTTC. This gives the protein CASSSGQNQETQYF.

The CDR3 is CATSTKQGSEQYF. CDR3 nucleotide sequence: TGTGCCACCAGCACTAAACAGGGGTCCGAGCAGTACTTC. The rearrangement uses TRBV15 and TRBJ2-7; TRBD1 matches at 7 bases. Germline V gene data show CDR1 as LNHNV and CDR2 as YYDKDF (reference sequence). The CDR3 length is 13 residues. Trimming cost V 4 bases and J 6 bases; bases outside gene matches: 6.

The rearrangement links TRBV5-6 to TRBJ2-6, with 7 bases aligning to TRBD1. From germline, CDR1 is SGHDT and CDR2 YYEEEE. V dropped 2 bases and J dropped 1; count of bases not matched to a gene: 0. The CDR3 is 15 residues long. The CDR3 DNA follows: TGTGCCAGCAGCTTACAGGGGTCTGGGGCCAACGTCCTGACTTTC. Translation gives CASSLQGSGANVLTF.